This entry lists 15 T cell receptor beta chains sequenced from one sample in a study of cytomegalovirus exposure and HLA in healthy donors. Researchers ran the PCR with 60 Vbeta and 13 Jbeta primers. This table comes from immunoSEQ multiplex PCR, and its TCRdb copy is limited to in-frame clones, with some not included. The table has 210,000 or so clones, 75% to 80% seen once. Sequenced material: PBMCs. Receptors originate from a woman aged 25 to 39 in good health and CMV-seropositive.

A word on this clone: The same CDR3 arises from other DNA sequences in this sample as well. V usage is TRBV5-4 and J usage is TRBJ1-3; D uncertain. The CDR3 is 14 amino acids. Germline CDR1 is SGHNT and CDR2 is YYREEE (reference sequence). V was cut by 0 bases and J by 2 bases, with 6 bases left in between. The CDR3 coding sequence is TGTGCCAGCAGCTTGGTAGGAGCTGGAAACACCATATATTTT. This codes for CASSLVGAGNTIYF.

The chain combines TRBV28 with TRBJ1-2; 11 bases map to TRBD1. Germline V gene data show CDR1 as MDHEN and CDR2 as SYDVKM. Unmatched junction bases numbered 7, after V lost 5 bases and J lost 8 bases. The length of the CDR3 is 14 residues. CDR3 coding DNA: TGTGCCAGCAGTCCCCAGGACAGGGGGCACGGCTACACCTTC. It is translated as CASSPQDRGHGYTF.

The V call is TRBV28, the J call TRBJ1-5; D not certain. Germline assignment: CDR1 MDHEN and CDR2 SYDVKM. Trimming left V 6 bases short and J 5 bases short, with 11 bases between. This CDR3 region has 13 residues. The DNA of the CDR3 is TGTGCCAGCAGCTGGGGAGCCTATCAGCCCCAGCATTTT. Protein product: CASSWGAYQPQHF.

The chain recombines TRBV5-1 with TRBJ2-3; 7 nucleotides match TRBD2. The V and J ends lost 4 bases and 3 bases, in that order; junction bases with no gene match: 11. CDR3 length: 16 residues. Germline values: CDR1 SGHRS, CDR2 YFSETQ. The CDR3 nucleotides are TGCGCCAGCAGCGCGCAGACTAGCAGATTTACAGATACGCAGTATTTT. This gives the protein CASSAQTSRFTDTQYF. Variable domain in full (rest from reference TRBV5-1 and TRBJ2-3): KAGVTQTPRYLIKTRGQQVTLSCSPISGHRSVSWYQQTPGQGLQFLFEYFSETQRNKGNFPGRFSGRQFSNSRSEMNVSTLELGDSALYLCASSAQTSRFTDTQYFGPGTRLTVL.

The CDR3 region is CASSLQTSGITDTQYF. CDR3 bases: TGCGCCAGCAGCCTACAGACTAGCGGAATCACAGATACGCAGTATTTT. The chain couples TRBV5-1 to TRBJ2-3; TRBD2 aligns across 9 bases. The CDR3 is made up of 16 amino acids. J lost 2 bases, V lost 4 bases, and 8 bases had no gene match. Germline values: CDR1 SGHRS, CDR2 YFSETQ. The full variable domain, rest sourced from reference TRBV5-1 and TRBJ2-3, is KAGVTQTPRYLIKTRGQQVTLSCSPISGHRSVSWYQQTPGQGLQFLFEYFSETQRNKGNFPGRFSGRQFSNSRSEMNVSTLELGDSALYLCASSLQTSGITDTQYFGPGTRLTVL.

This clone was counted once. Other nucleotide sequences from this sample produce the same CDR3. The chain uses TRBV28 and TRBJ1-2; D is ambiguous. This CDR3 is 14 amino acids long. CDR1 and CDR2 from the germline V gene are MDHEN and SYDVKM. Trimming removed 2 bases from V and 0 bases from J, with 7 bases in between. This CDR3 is CASSLTGTNYGYTF. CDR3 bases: TGTGCCAGCAGTTTAACCGGGACTAACTATGGCTACACCTTC.

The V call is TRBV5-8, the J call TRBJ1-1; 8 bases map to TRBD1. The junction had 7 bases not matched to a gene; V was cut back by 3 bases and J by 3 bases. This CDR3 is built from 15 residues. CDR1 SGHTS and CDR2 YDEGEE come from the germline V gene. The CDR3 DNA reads TGTGCCAGCAGCTCAAGAGACAGGGGATACACTGAAGCTTTCTTT. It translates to CASSSRDRGYTEAFF.

The CDR3 DNA follows: TGTGCCAGCAGCTCGCCGACTAGTTCCTACGAGCAGTACTTC. Its translation is CASSSPTSSYEQYF. The gene calls are TRBV11-2 and TRBJ2-7; D may be TRBD2 (6 bases). The V and J ends lost 4 bases and 1 base respectively, with 11 bases between them. Germline V gene data show CDR1 as SGHAT and CDR2 as FQNNGV. The CDR3 contains 14 residues.

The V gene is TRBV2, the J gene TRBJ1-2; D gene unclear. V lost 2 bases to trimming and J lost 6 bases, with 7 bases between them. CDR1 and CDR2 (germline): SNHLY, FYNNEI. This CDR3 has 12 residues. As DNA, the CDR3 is TGTGCCAGCAGTGAAACCGGGGATGGCTACACCTTC. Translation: CASSETGDGYTF.

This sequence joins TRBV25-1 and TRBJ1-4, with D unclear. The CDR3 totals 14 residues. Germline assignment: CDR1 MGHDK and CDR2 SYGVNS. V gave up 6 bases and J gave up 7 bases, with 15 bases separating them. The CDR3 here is CASSRAPGSEKLFF. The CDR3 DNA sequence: TGTGCCAGCAGCCGGGCCCCCGGGAGTGAAAAACTGTTTTTT.

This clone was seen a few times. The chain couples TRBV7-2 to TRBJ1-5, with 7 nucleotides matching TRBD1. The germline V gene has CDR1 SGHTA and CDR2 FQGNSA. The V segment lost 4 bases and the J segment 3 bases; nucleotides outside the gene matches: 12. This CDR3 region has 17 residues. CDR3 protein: CASSSPGGTATNQPQHF. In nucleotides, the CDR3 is TGTGCCAGCAGCTCACCGGGCGGGACAGCTACCAATCAGCCCCAGCATTTT.

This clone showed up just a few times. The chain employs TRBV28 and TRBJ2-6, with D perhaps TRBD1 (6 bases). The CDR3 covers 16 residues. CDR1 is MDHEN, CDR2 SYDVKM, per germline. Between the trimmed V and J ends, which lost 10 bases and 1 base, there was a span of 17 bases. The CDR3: CATRTESASGANVLTF. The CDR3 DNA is TGTGCCACTAGGACAGAAAGTGCTTCTGGGGCCAACGTCCTGACTTTC.

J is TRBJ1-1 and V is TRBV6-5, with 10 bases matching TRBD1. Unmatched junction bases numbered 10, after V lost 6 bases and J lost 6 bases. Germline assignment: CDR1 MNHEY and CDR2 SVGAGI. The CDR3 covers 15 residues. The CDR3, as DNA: TGTGCCAGCAGCTCTCCGGGACAGGGGTGCCCTGAAGCTTTCTTT. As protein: CASSSPGQGCPEAFF.

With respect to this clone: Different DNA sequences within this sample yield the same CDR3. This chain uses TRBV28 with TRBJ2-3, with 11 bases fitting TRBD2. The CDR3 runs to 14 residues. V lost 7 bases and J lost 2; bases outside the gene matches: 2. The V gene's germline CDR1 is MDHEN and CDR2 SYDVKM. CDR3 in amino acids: CASTSGGYTDTQYF. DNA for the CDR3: TGTGCCAGCACTAGCGGGGGGTACACAGATACGCAGTATTTT.

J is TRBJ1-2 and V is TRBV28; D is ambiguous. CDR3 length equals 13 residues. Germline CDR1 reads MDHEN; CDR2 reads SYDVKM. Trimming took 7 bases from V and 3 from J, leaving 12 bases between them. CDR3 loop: CASTQAYYYGYTF. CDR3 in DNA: TGTGCCAGCACCCAGGCCTATTACTATGGCTACACCTTC.